Listed here are 19 T cell receptor beta chains from one sample, sequenced in a study of blood T cell repertoires in COVID-19 (dated by TCRdb to about 2020). Receptor amplification or capture employed the immunoSEQ multiplex PCR assay. This immuneACCESS table, as held by TCRdb, lists in-frame sequences with V and J called but not all clones. Of the missing ones, under half trace to an unresolved V gene in checked studies; the others have no known cause. The sample table records 70,000 to 80,000 clones; about 87% of these occur just once. The ten biggest clones cover 6% to 7% of the sample. Sequencing used peripheral blood. The receptors here all came from a woman in her forties or fifties with acute or convalescent COVID-19.

The chain links TRBV3-1 (or the pseudogene TRBV3-2) to TRBJ2-7, with D maybe TRBD2 (5 bases). CDR1 and CDR2 (germline): LGHDT, YNNKEL (reference sequence). The CDR3 runs to 15 residues. Trimming removed 4 bases from V and 2 bases from J, with 15 bases in between. CDR3 loop: CASSPEGRPAYEQYF. Written as DNA, the CDR3 is TGTGCCAGCAGCCCCGAGGGAAGACCTGCCTACGAGCAGTACTTC.

This clone was seen only a few times. The gene calls are TRBV5-1 and TRBJ1-1; no definite D call. Germline V gene sequence: CDR1 SGHRS, CDR2 YFSETQ. Trimming shortened V by 5 bases and J by 5 bases, and 7 bases separated the two germline ends. This CDR3 is 11 amino acids long. This CDR3 is CASRGETEAFF. The CDR3 DNA sequence: TGCGCCAGCAGGGGAGAGACTGAAGCTTTCTTT. The full variable domain, completed using reference TRBV5-1 and TRBJ1-1, is KAGVTQTPRYLIKTRGQQVTLSCSPISGHRSVSWYQQTPGQGLQFLFEYFSETQRNKGNFPGRFSGRQFSNSRSEMNVSTLELGDSALYLCASRGETEAFFGQGTRLTVV.

By sample share, this clone is medium-sized. The chain employs TRBV5-4 and TRBJ2-7; 7 nucleotides align to TRBD2. The CDR3 has 14 residues. Germline assignment: CDR1 SGHNT and CDR2 YYREEE (reference sequence). V lost 0 bases and J lost 2; bases outside the gene matches: 2. CDR3 sequence (DNA): TGTGCCAGCAGCTTGGCCGGACTAGCCTACGAGCAGTACTTC. This encodes CASSLAGLAYEQYF.

This chain connects TRBV6-2 or TRBV6-3 to TRBJ2-1; TRBD2 matches 13 bases. The CDR3 has 17 residues. CDR1 MNHEY and CDR2 SVGEGT come from the germline V gene. The trim removed 5 bases at V and 9 bases at J, leaving 13 bases unmatched. The CDR3 DNA is TGTGCCAGCAGTCCGGCCGGGACTAGCGGGATATTAACTGAGCAGTTCTTC. Translating gives CASSPAGTSGILTEQFF.

The J gene is TRBJ2-1, the V gene TRBV5-6; tentatively, D is TRBD2 (5 bases). This CDR3 has 13 amino acids. In germline, CDR1 is SGHDT, CDR2 YYEEEE. With 6 bases removed from V and 8 bases from J, the gap between germline ends came to 15 bases. CDR3 protein: CASTRGAGDEQFF. The CDR3 nucleotides read TGTGCCAGCACACGGGGAGCCGGGGATGAGCAGTTCTTC.

V usage is TRBV4-2 and J usage is TRBJ2-1, with 7 positions matching TRBD2. There are 15 residues in the CDR3. Trimming at V came to 0 bases and at J to 4 bases, leaving 3 bases not matched to a gene. The V gene's germline CDR1 is LGHNA and CDR2 YNFKEQ. CDR3 amino acids: CASSQDLAEYNEQFF. The CDR3 DNA sequence: TGTGCCAGCAGCCAAGATCTAGCGGAATACAATGAGCAGTTCTTC.

The chain employs TRBV3-1 (or the pseudogene TRBV3-2) and TRBJ1-1; the D gene is possibly TRBD1 (6 bases). This CDR3 is 12 amino acids long. Trimming pared 4 bases from V and 8 bases from J, leaving 11 bases between. Germline CDR1 reads LGHDT; CDR2 reads YNNKEL (reference sequence). The CDR3 here is CASSPTGSEAFF. CDR3 nucleotide sequence: TGTGCCAGCAGCCCGACAGGCTCGGAAGCTTTCTTT.

The chain carries TRBV27 and TRBJ1-1; possibly TRBD1 for D (5 bases). V lost 3 bases, J lost 7 bases, and 15 bases lay in between. The CDR3 sequence is 14 residues long. Germline assignment: CDR1 MNHEY and CDR2 SMNVEV (reference sequence). CDR3 sequence (DNA): TGTGCCAGCAGTTTTTTGGGGGGTCCCAGTGAAGCTTTCTTT. Translating it yields CASSFLGGPSEAFF.

This clone has just one count. The rearrangement links TRBV7-9 to TRBJ1-2, with D unclear. V lost 5 bases, J lost 3 bases, and 10 bases lay in between. Germline V gene lookup returns CDR1 SEHNR and CDR2 FQNEAQ (reference sequence). The CDR3 runs to 13 residues. The CDR3 sequence is CASSAQDDYGYTF. DNA of the CDR3: TGTGCCAGCAGCGCTCAGGATGACTATGGCTACACCTTC.

The chain is built from TRBV6-2 or TRBV6-3 and TRBJ1-1; TRBD1 matches at 8 bases. V shed 5 bases and J 5 bases; nucleotides not matched to a gene: 4. CDR1 is MNHEY, CDR2 SVGEGT, per germline. This CDR3 comprises 13 residues. In DNA, the CDR3 is TGTGCCAGCAGTAGACAGGGGAGAACTGAAGCTTTCTTT. This sequence encodes CASSRQGRTEAFF.

The genes are TRBV27 and TRBJ1-1, with a weak D call TRBD1 (5 bases). Germline V gene lookup returns CDR1 MNHEY and CDR2 SMNVEV (reference sequence). V was shortened by 7 bases and J by 2 bases, with 14 bases between the two germline ends. The CDR3 runs 14 residues. DNA for the CDR3: TGTGCCAGCATCCTTCTAGGGGATAACACTGAAGCTTTCTTT. The encoded protein is CASILLGDNTEAFF.

The J gene is TRBJ2-3, the V gene TRBV5-1; D perhaps matches TRBD2 (6 bases). V shed 1 base and J shed 0 bases, with 15 bases lying between them. Germline V gene lookup returns CDR1 SGHRS and CDR2 YFSETQ. This CDR3 comprises 17 residues. CDR3 DNA: TGCGCCAGCAGCTTGAGGTATTTGGGGACTAGCACAGATACGCAGTATTTT. It yields the protein CASSLRYLGTSTDTQYF.

V is TRBV28 and J is TRBJ2-6; TRBD2 aligns across 9 bases. J gave up 0 bases and V 7 bases, and 7 bases lay outside the gene matches. This CDR3 comprises 17 residues. The germline V gene has CDR1 MDHEN and CDR2 SYDVKM. CDR3 sequence reads: CASTQSSGISGANVLTF. CDR3 sequence (DNA): TGTGCCAGCACCCAATCTAGCGGGATCTCTGGGGCCAACGTCCTGACTTTC.

The chain couples TRBV27 to TRBJ1-6, with 10 bases aligning to TRBD1. CDR1 is MNHEY, CDR2 SMNVEV, per germline (reference sequence). CDR3 length equals 15 residues. With 5 bases clipped from V and 6 bases from J, the junction kept 4 bases outside the gene matches. DNA of the CDR3: TGTGCCAGCAGTCTGGGACAGGGGTTTAATTCACCCCTCCACTTT. This sequence encodes CASSLGQGFNSPLHF.

The chain carries TRBV10-3 and TRBJ2-7; unclear D gene. The V end lost 0 bases, the J end lost 3 bases, and 12 bases lay between the germline ends. Germline V gene data show CDR1 as ENHRY and CDR2 as SYGVKD. The CDR3 runs to 15 residues. CDR3 amino acids: CAISESVDTNYEQYF. The CDR3 DNA reads as TGTGCCATCAGTGAGTCGGTAGACACCAACTACGAGCAGTACTTC.

This clone was counted between two and nine times. The chain links TRBV4-3 to TRBJ2-1; TRBD2 matches 10 bases. The CDR3 has 18 amino acids. The V gene's germline CDR1 is LGHNA and CDR2 YSLEER. J was trimmed by 9 bases and V by 4 bases; bases with no gene match: 18. CDR3 region: CASSRTHLLAGGVGEQFF. Here the CDR3 DNA reads TGCGCCAGCAGCCGAACGCACCTTTTAGCGGGGGGTGTGGGTGAGCAGTTCTTC.

Written as DNA, the CDR3 is TGTGCCAGCAGTTTATCCGGGTATGGCAATCAGCCCCAGCATTTT. Its translation: CASSLSGYGNQPQHF. The chain couples TRBV27 to TRBJ1-5; D gene uncertain. V was cut by 0 bases and J by 2 bases, with 8 bases left in between. Germline CDR1 MNHEY, CDR2 SMNVEV (reference sequence). This CDR3 has 15 residues.

V gene TRBV29-1 combines with J gene TRBJ2-3; TRBD1 aligns across 7 bases. The trim removed 6 bases at V and 1 base at J, leaving 4 bases unmatched. The CDR3 is 13 amino acids. Germline values: CDR1 SQVTM, CDR2 ANQGSEA. The CDR3 region is CSVRQGGTDTQYF. The CDR3, as DNA: TGCAGCGTGCGACAGGGCGGCACAGATACGCAGTATTTT.

V is TRBV19 and J is TRBJ1-6; a possible D gene is TRBD1 (5 bases). From germline, CDR1 is LNHDA and CDR2 SQIVND (reference sequence). CDR3 size: 14 residues. The V end lost 5 bases, the J end lost 13 bases, and 18 bases lay between the germline ends. In DNA, the CDR3 is TGTGCCAGTAGTCGTACAGGTGGTGGAAACCCCCTCCACTTT. The encoded protein is CASSRTGGGNPLHF.